The clone carrying this TCR beta chain appeared a single time. Antigen specificity is unknown. One base away lies a much larger clone, so this may be a sequencing read error. This specimen belongs to a study of molecular identifiers for immune sequencing clone quantification. Study-wide results and limits: Among effectors, clones above 20 RNA copies held over 97% of molecules; among naive cells, under 1%.

TCRdb redid the calling of the PCR reads with MiXCR, one entry per CDR3 protein. The sample lists more than 450,000 distinct CDR3 sequences; less than 30% were seen once. Naive CD8 T cells were sorted as CD8+CD4-CCR7+CD45RA+. Trimming took off 5 bases at V and 4 bases at J, with 20 bases between the two ends. Germline V lookup: CDR1 LNHDA, CDR2 SQIVND (reference sequence). This CDR3 is 16 amino acids long. This chain connects TRBV19 to TRBJ1-2; D call uncertain. This clonotype was obtained from a human donor in good health. Some libraries in this study had Jurkat cell RNA spiked in. The material sequenced was naive CD8+ T cells from blood, with Jurkat cell RNA spiked in. Subset: FACS-sorted CD8+CD4-CCR7+CD45RA+ naive T cells. CDR3 in amino acids: CASSLSSEEPSYGYTF. The CDR3 DNA sequence: TGTGCCAGTAGTTTGTCGTCGGAGGAACCTAGCTATGGCTACACCTTC.